What follows is one T cell receptor (beta chain) and its context. Its antigen is currently unknown. The same CDR3 can be traced to other DNA sequences in this sample. The CDR3 contains 13 residues. Germline CDR1 SNHLY, CDR2 FYNNEI. Trimming left V 2 bases short and J 4 bases short, with 6 bases between. The sample belongs to a study of cytomegalovirus exposure and HLA in healthy donors. PCR used 60 Vbeta primers and 13 Jbeta primers. Some clones are missing from TCRdb's copy, which holds only in-frame ones; the method was immunoSEQ multiplex PCR. The sample holds more than 25,000 clones, about two thirds seen once. Study observations and caveats: When presence/absence was analysed, sequencing depth was taken to be roughly uniform across donors.

The chain carries TRBV2 and TRBJ1-5, with D possibly being TRBD1 (5 bases). Sequencing used PBMCs. This TCR was sampled from a woman aged 50 to 65 in good health and CMV-seronegative. CDR3 loop: CASSERGNQPQHF. CDR3 nucleotide sequence: TGTGCCAGCAGTGAACGGGGGAATCAGCCCCAGCATTTT.